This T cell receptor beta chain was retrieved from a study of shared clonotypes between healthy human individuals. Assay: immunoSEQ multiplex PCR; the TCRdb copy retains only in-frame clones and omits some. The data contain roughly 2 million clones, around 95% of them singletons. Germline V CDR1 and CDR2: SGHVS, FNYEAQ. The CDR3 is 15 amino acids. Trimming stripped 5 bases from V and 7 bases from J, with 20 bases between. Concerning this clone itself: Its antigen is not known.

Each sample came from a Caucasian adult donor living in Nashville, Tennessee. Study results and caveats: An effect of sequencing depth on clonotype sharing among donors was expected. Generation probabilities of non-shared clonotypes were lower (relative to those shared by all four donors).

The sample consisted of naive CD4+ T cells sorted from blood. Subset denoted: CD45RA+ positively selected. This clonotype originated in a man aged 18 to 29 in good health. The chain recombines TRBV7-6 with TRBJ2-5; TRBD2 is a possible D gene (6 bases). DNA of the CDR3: TGTGCCAGCAGCCCCCCGGACGGCGGGAAAGGGACCCAGTACTTC. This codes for CASSPPDGGKGTQYF.